This TCR beta chain was identified in a study of blood T cell repertoires in COVID-19. At the level of the study: Collection of acute and convalescent COVID-19 samples took place in the United States, Italy and Spain. PBMCs, B-cell-depleted T cells, or T cells were the source of the cDNA or gDNA that made up the material.

V gave up 3 bases and J gave up 3 bases, with 15 bases separating them. The length of the CDR3 is 16 residues. The germline V gene has CDR1 MDHEN and CDR2 SYDVKM. Authors' analysis steps: Estimated nucleated cell counts came from reference gene primer amplification. The table came from immunoSEQ multiplex PCR; TCRdb's copy has only in-frame clones and leaves some out. V and J calls and clone size come straight from that table; D and trimming were deduced from the DNA. The table records about 150,000 clones, around 87% of them present only once. The receptor comes from a woman between 35 and 50 years old with acute or convalescent COVID-19. The sequenced sample was peripheral blood. V and J are TRBV28 and TRBJ1-5, with D uncertain. In nucleotides, the CDR3 is TGTGCCAGCAGTTTTCAAGTCCTAGCGAACAATCAGCCCCAGCATTTT. Protein: CASSFQVLANNQPQHF. The variable domain in full, completed from reference TRBV28 and TRBJ1-5, reads DVKVTQSSRYLVKRTGEKVFLECVQDMDHENMFWYRQDPGLGLRLIYFSYDVKMKEKGDIPEGYSVSREKKERFSLILESASTNQTSMYLCASSFQVLANNQPQHFGDGTRLSIL.